Below, 28 T cell receptor beta chains from the same sample are listed, as sequenced in a study of T cell responses to AZD1222 COVID-19 vaccine (TCRdb year 2021). According to the study, the label for this sample's time point signals: baseline before first vaccination. Libraries were built with the immunoSEQ multiplex PCR assay. In its TCRdb copy, this immuneACCESS table keeps in-frame sequences only and misses some clones. Where compared with another copy, unresolved V genes explain less than half of these, and the others have no known cause. The sample profile shows 110,000 or so clones; 75% to 90% of them were found once. The top ten constitute roughly 5.2% of the sample. This material consisted of peripheral blood, taken on day 0 of AZD1222 vaccination. The receptors were gathered from an adult in good health.

The gene calls are TRBV6-5 and TRBJ2-3; D not certain. Trimming removed 7 bases from V and 2 bases from J, with 10 bases in between. This CDR3 comprises 13 residues. Germline assignment: CDR1 MNHEY and CDR2 SVGAGI. Here the CDR3 reads CASITAFTDTQYF. In DNA, the CDR3 is TGTGCCAGCATTACCGCCTTCACAGATACGCAGTATTTT.

V is TRBV3-1 (or the pseudogene TRBV3-2) and J is TRBJ2-1, with D perhaps matching TRBD2 (6 bases). The V and J ends lost 1 base and 6 bases respectively, with 13 bases between them. The CDR3 runs to 15 residues. Germline V CDR1 and CDR2: LGHDT, YNNKEL (reference sequence). In DNA form, the CDR3 reads TGTGCCAGCAGCCAAGGTGGCGTGGGGGGCAATGAGCAGTTCTTC. Translating gives CASSQGGVGGNEQFF.

J is TRBJ2-7 and V is TRBV3-1 (or the pseudogene TRBV3-2); 10 nucleotides agree with TRBD2. Germline trimming cut 1 base from V and 2 bases from J; bases unmatched to any gene: 2. Looked up from germline, CDR1 is LGHDT and CDR2 is YNNKEL (reference sequence). This CDR3 has 15 residues. CDR3 nucleotide sequence: TGTGCCAGCAGCCAAGGTCTAGCGGGGGCCTACGAGCAGTACTTC. Residues: CASSQGLAGAYEQYF.

This clone was counted only a few times. This sequence joins TRBV19 and TRBJ1-6; D ambiguous. The germline V gene has CDR1 LNHDA and CDR2 SQIVND (reference sequence). The ends were cut back, 5 bases at V and 13 bases at J, with 12 bases in the middle. The length of the CDR3 is 12 residues. CDR3 DNA: TGTGCCAGTAGTGCACTCCTTCAGCCCCTCCACTTT. Amino acids: CASSALLQPLHF.

V is TRBV6-5 and J is TRBJ1-5; 7 bases are shared with TRBD1. The trim removed 2 bases at V and 16 bases at J, leaving 2 bases unmatched. Germline assignment: CDR1 MNHEY and CDR2 SVGAGI. The CDR3 is 10 amino acids. The DNA of the CDR3 is TGTGCCAGCAGTTACCGGGACAGCCATTTT. It codes for CASSYRDSHF.

The chain employs TRBV18 and TRBJ2-1; D is perhaps TRBD1 (6 bases). Trimming took 6 bases from V and 0 from J, leaving 15 bases between them. CDR1 is KGHSH and CDR2 is LQKENI in the germline V gene. The CDR3 loop spans 16 amino acids. The CDR3 loop reads CASSNIPGVSYNEQFF. DNA of the CDR3: TGTGCCAGCTCTAACATTCCAGGGGTCTCCTACAATGAGCAGTTCTTC.

As to this clone: Other nucleotide sequences from this sample produce the same CDR3. J is TRBJ1-2 and V is TRBV6-2 or TRBV6-3; unclear D gene. Deletions cut 3 bases from V and 4 bases from J, with 9 bases between. The CDR3 has 13 amino acids. CDR1 and CDR2 from the germline V gene are MNHEY and SVGEGT. For the CDR3, the DNA is TGTGCCAGCAGTTATGACGGAACCTATGGCTACACCTTC. Translating gives CASSYDGTYGYTF.

The J gene is TRBJ1-2, the V gene TRBV5-1; D is possibly TRBD1 (5 bases). The germline gives CDR1 SGHRS, CDR2 YFSETQ. This CDR3 is built from 13 residues. V lost 1 base, J lost 6 bases, and 10 bases lay in between. In DNA, the CDR3 is TGCGCCAGCAGCTTGAGTGAGGGGAATGGCTACACCTTC. This codes for CASSLSEGNGYTF.

The chain joins TRBV28 to TRBJ1-5; 9 positions agree with TRBD1. Per the germline V gene, CDR1 is MDHEN and CDR2 is SYDVKM. The CDR3 is made up of 15 amino acids. The V segment lost 6 bases and the J segment 2 bases; nucleotides outside the gene matches: 5. CDR3 in amino acids: CASSQTGGGNQPQHF. In DNA form, the CDR3 reads TGTGCCAGCAGCCAAACAGGGGGCGGCAATCAGCCCCAGCATTTT.

There are a few counts of this clone. DNA for the CDR3: TGTGCCAGCAGCTTAGCCCTCGGGACGGCTAATGAAAAACTGTTTTTT. This codes for CASSLALGTANEKLFF. V gene TRBV7-8 combines with J gene TRBJ1-4, with D possibly being TRBD1 (5 bases). V was clipped by 0 bases and J by 3 bases, with 11 bases between them. Germline V gives CDR1 SGHVS, CDR2 FQNEAQ. The CDR3 extends over 16 amino acids.

The chain recombines TRBV4-3 with TRBJ2-2; possible D gene TRBD2, 6 bases. The ends were cut back, 0 bases at V and 8 bases at J, with 28 bases in the middle. CDR3 length: 20 amino acids. Germline V CDR1 and CDR2: LGHNA, YSLEER. Here the CDR3 reads CASSQDIPTRGDPGGGELFF. The CDR3 DNA follows: TGCGCCAGCAGCCAAGATATCCCTACTCGCGGGGACCCCGGCGGGGGGGAGCTGTTTTTT.

In its sample, this clone was seen once. The rearrangement links TRBV4-3 to TRBJ1-6; D unclear. Germline CDR1 and CDR2: LGHNA and YSLEER. CDR3 length: 15 residues. Trimming cost V 2 bases and J 1 base, with 6 bases left between them. The CDR3, as DNA: TGCGCCAGCAGCCAACAGGCATCCTATAATTCACCCCTCCACTTT. Its translation is CASSQQASYNSPLHF.

The gene calls are TRBV9 and TRBJ1-1; D gene uncertain. There are 14 residues in the CDR3. The germline V gene has CDR1 SGDLS and CDR2 YYNGEE. V was clipped by 0 bases and J by 3 bases, with 9 bases between them. The CDR3 nucleotides are TGTGCCAGCAGCGTAGAAGGTGCTTACACTGAAGCTTTCTTT. It yields the protein CASSVEGAYTEAFF.

In regard to this clone: Additional DNA sequences in this sample encode the identical CDR3. The chain combines TRBV9 with TRBJ1-3; D may be TRBD1 (5 bases). V was clipped by 0 bases and J by 0 bases, with 10 bases between them. CDR3 length equals 16 residues. The germline V gene encodes CDR1 SGDLS and CDR2 YYNGEE. CDR3 sequence: CASSVAGGNSGNTIYF. The CDR3 DNA reads as TGTGCCAGCAGCGTAGCTGGGGGAAACTCTGGAAACACCATATATTTT.

CDR3 DNA: TGCGCCAGCAGCCCAGGGACTAGCGGGGGCTTGCAGTACTTC. Translating gives CASSPGTSGGLQYF. The chain couples TRBV5-1 to TRBJ2-7, with 14 nucleotides matching TRBD2. CDR3 length: 14 amino acids. The junction had 6 bases not matched to a gene; V was cut back by 4 bases and J by 9 bases. Per the germline V gene, CDR1 is SGHRS and CDR2 is YFSETQ.

V gene TRBV12-3 or TRBV12-4 combines with J gene TRBJ1-1, with TRBD1 matching over 10 bases. J gave up 7 bases and V 7 bases, and 3 bases lay outside the gene matches. This CDR3 spans 12 amino acids. The CDR3 protein is CASNGQGDEAFF. The DNA of the CDR3 is TGTGCCAGCAATGGACAGGGGGATGAAGCTTTCTTT.

The V call is TRBV4-3, the J call TRBJ2-1; 8 nucleotides align to TRBD2. V trimming: 0 bases; J trimming: 6 bases; junction bases outside the gene matches: 7. The CDR3 length is 16 residues. Germline CDR1 and CDR2: LGHNA and YSLEER. Here the CDR3 reads CASSQDRREGPNEQFF. The DNA of the CDR3 is TGCGCCAGCAGCCAAGATAGACGGGAGGGCCCCAATGAGCAGTTCTTC.

This chain links TRBV28 with TRBJ1-4; TRBD1 aligns across 7 bases. CDR1 and CDR2 from the germline V gene are MDHEN and SYDVKM. V gave up 10 bases and J gave up 8 bases; unmatched junction bases: 25. The length of the CDR3 is 18 residues. CDR3 residues: CATNSPGTATTGFEKLFF. CDR3 coding DNA: TGTGCCACTAACTCACCCGGGACAGCTACTACTGGGTTCGAAAAACTGTTTTTT.

CDR3 residues: CASRQGLNLNYGYTF. CDR3 in DNA: TGTGCCAGTAGACAGGGACTGAACCTGAACTATGGCTACACCTTC. The chain has TRBV28 and TRBJ1-2; TRBD1 agrees at 7 bases. After removal of 9 bases from V and 2 bases from J, the junction contained 12 bases not matched to a gene. The germline V gene encodes CDR1 MDHEN and CDR2 SYDVKM. The CDR3 has 15 residues.

The V call is TRBV5-1, the J call TRBJ1-5, with 7 bases lining up with TRBD1. Germline V gene data show CDR1 as SGHRS and CDR2 as YFSETQ. The CDR3 length is 15 residues. V was pared by 4 bases and J by 4 bases, with 8 bases of the junction left unmatched. CDR3 bases: TGCGCCAGCAGCCCCGAGACAGGGTGGAATCAGCCCCAGCATTTT. Its protein is CASSPETGWNQPQHF.

The chain couples TRBV7-9 to TRBJ2-3; TRBD1 aligns across 8 bases. Germline CDR1 SEHNR, CDR2 FQNEAQ (reference sequence). The V and J ends lost 5 bases and 1 base, in that order; junction bases with no gene match: 8. The CDR3 sequence is 16 residues long. This chain's CDR3 is CASSHDRGVGTDTQYF. CDR3 nucleotides: TGTGCCAGCAGCCATGACAGGGGAGTTGGCACAGATACGCAGTATTTT.

The chain joins TRBV28 to TRBJ1-2, with D possibly being TRBD1 (6 bases). The CDR3 is made up of 13 amino acids. Per the germline V gene, CDR1 is MDHEN and CDR2 is SYDVKM. V dropped 7 bases and J dropped 4 bases, with 13 bases sitting between them. The CDR3 is CASIPRGSYGYTF. The CDR3, as DNA: TGTGCCAGCATTCCAAGGGGGAGCTATGGCTACACCTTC.

The V and J genes are TRBV30 and TRBJ1-1; the D is unclear. This CDR3 has 18 amino acids. V was pared by 2 bases and J by 0 bases, with 22 bases between. Germline CDR1 is GTSNPN and CDR2 is SVGIG (reference sequence). CDR3 bases: TGTGCCTGGAGTAAGGACCGATGGCAGCAACTGATGAACACTGAAGCTTTCTTT. Translation gives CAWSKDRWQQLMNTEAFF.

The CDR3 protein is CASSGEMYTEAFF. CDR3 bases: TGTGCCAGTAGTGGGGAAATGTACACTGAAGCTTTCTTT. The chain links TRBV19 to TRBJ1-1; no definite D call. Germline CDR1 and CDR2: LNHDA and SQIVND (reference sequence). The V gene lost 5 bases and the J gene lost 3 bases, with 10 bases spanning the gap. CDR3 size: 13 residues.

This sequence joins TRBV2 and TRBJ2-3, with a weak D call TRBD1 (5 bases). The CDR3 is made up of 12 amino acids. Between the trimmed V and J ends, which lost 4 bases and 5 bases, there was a span of 7 bases. The germline V gene has CDR1 SNHLY and CDR2 FYNNEI. CDR3: CASSVRGDTQYF. In DNA form, the CDR3 reads TGTGCCAGCAGTGTTAGGGGAGATACGCAGTATTTT. Together with reference TRBV2 and TRBJ2-3, the CDR3 gives the full variable domain: EPEVTQTPSHQVTQMGQEVILRCVPISNHLYFYWYRQILGQKVEFLVSFYNNEISEKSEIFDDQFSVERPDGSNFTLKIRSTKLEDSAMYFCASSVRGDTQYFGPGTRLTVL.

This sequence joins TRBV28 and TRBJ2-5; D is unresolved. V was trimmed by 3 bases and J by 2 bases, leaving 7 bases between them. Looked up from germline, CDR1 is MDHEN and CDR2 is SYDVKM. The CDR3 contains 13 residues. CDR3: CASSFPNQETQYF. CDR3 DNA sequence: TGTGCCAGCAGTTTTCCGAATCAAGAGACCCAGTACTTC.

The genes are TRBV2 and TRBJ1-5; D ambiguous. Germline V gene sequence: CDR1 SNHLY, CDR2 FYNNEI. The length of the CDR3 is 13 residues. V was pared by 8 bases and J by 3 bases, with 11 bases between. Written as DNA, the CDR3 is TGTGCCAGCTCACGGGATCCCAATCAGCCCCAGCATTTT. As protein: CASSRDPNQPQHF.

The J gene is TRBJ1-1, the V gene TRBV28, with unresolved D. Per germline, CDR1 MDHEN and CDR2 SYDVKM. V was cut by 5 bases and J by 11 bases, with 18 bases left in between. The CDR3 is 13 amino acids. CDR3 in DNA: TGTGCCAGCAGTCCCCGGGCCCCCCTGCGGGCTTTCTTT. Translating it yields CASSPRAPLRAFF.